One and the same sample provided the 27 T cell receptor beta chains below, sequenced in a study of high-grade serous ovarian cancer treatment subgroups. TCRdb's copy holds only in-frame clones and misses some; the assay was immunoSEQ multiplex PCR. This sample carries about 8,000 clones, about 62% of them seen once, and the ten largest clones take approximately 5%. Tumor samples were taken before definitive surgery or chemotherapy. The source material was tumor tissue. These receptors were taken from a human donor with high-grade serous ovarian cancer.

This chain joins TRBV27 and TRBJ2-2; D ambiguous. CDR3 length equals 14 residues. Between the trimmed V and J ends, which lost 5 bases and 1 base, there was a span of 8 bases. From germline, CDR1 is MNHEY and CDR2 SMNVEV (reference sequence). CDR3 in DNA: TGTGCCAGCAGTACCCCAAGGAACACCGGGGAGCTGTTTTTT. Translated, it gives CASSTPRNTGELFF.

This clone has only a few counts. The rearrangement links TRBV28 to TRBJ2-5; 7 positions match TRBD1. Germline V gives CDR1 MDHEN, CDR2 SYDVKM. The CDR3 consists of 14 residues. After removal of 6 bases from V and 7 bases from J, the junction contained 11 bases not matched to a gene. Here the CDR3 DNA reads TGTGCCAGCAGCCGAGGACAGGATCGAGGGACCCAGTACTTC. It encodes CASSRGQDRGTQYF.

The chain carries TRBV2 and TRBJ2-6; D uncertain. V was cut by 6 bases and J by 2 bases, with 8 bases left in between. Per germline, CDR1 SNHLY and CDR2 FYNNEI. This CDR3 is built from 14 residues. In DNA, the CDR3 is TGTGCCAGCAGGGTGAATCCTGGGGCCAACGTCCTGACTTTC. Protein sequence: CASRVNPGANVLTF.

The CDR3 DNA sequence: TGTGCCAGCAGTGTCCAGCAAGGGATGGAGACCCAGTACTTC. Its protein is CASSVQQGMETQYF. The chain recombines TRBV2 with TRBJ2-5; D unclear. The CDR3 runs to 14 residues. The V end was cut by 4 bases, the J end by 5 bases, with 14 bases between. Germline values: CDR1 SNHLY, CDR2 FYNNEI.

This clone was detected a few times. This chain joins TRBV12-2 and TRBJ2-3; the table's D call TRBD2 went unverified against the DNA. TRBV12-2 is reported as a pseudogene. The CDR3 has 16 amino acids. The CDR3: CASRLGCGRLTDTQYF. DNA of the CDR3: TGTGCAAGTCGCTTGGGTTGCGGGAGGCTCACAGATACGCAGTATTTT.

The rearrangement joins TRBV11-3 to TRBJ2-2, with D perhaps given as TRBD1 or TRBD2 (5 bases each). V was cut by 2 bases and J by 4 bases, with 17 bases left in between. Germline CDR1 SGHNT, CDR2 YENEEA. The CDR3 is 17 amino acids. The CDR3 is CASSLYGAGVLTGELFF. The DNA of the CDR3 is TGTGCCAGCAGCTTATACGGGGCTGGGGTTCTCACCGGGGAGCTGTTTTTT.

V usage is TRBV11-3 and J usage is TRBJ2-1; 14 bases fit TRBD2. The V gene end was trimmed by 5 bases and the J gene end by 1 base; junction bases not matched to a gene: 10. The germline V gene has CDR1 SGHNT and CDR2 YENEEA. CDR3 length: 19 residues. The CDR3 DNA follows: TGTGCCAGCAGCGTGGGACTAGCGGGAGAAGTGGTTTCCTACAATGAGCAGTTCTTC. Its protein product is CASSVGLAGEVVSYNEQFF.

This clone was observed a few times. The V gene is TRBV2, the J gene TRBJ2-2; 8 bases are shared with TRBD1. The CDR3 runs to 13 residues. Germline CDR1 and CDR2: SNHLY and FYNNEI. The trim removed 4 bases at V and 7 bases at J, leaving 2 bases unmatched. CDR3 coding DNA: TGTGCCAGCAGTGGCACAGGGGGCGGGGAGCTGTTTTTT. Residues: CASSGTGGGELFF.

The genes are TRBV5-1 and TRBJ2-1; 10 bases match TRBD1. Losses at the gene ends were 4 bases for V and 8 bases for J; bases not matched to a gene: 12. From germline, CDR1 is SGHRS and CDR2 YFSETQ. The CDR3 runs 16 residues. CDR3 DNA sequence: TGCGCCAGCAGCGTAGGGGGGACAGGGGCCTCCCATGAGCAGTTCTTC. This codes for CASSVGGTGASHEQFF. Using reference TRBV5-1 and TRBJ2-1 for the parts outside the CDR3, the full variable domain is KAGVTQTPRYLIKTRGQQVTLSCSPISGHRSVSWYQQTPGQGLQFLFEYFSETQRNKGNFPGRFSGRQFSNSRSEMNVSTLELGDSALYLCASSVGGTGASHEQFFGPGTRLTVL.

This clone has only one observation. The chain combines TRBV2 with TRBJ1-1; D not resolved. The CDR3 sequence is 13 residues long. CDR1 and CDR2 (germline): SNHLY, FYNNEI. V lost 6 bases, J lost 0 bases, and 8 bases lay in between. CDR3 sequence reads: CASSGEMNTEAFF. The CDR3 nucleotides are TGTGCCAGCAGCGGGGAAATGAACACTGAAGCTTTCTTT.

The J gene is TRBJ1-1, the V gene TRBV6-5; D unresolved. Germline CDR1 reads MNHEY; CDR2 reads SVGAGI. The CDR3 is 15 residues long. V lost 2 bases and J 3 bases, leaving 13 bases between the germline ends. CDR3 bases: TGTGCCAGCAGTTACCCGTCCTTAGGGCACACTGAAGCTTTCTTT. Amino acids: CASSYPSLGHTEAFF.

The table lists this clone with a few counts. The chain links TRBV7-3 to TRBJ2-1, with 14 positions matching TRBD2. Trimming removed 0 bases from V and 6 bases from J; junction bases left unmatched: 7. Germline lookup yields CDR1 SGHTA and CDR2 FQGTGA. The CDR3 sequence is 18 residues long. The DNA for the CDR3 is TGTGCCAGCAGCTTAACCACGACCGGGACTAGCGGGAGCAATGAGCAGTTCTTC. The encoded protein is CASSLTTTGTSGSNEQFF.

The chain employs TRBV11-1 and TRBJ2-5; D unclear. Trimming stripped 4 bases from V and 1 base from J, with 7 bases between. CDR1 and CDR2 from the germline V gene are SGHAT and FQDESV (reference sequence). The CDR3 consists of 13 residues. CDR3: CASSWIRQETQYF. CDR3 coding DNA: TGTGCCAGCAGCTGGATTCGCCAAGAGACCCAGTACTTC.

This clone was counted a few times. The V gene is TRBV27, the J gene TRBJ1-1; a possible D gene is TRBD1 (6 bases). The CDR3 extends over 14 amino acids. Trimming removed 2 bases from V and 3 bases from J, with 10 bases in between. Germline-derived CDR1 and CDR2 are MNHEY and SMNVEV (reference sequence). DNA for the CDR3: TGTGCCAGCAGTTTAGGGCAGGGGTACACTGAAGCTTTCTTT. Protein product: CASSLGQGYTEAFF.

CDR3 coding DNA: TGTGCCAGCAGTGTCTACTACGGGACTCAAAGGAGGGAAGACATTCAGTACTTC. Translating gives CASSVYYGTQRREDIQYF. The chain has TRBV2 and TRBJ2-4, with D maybe TRBD2 (6 bases). Looked up from germline, CDR1 is SNHLY and CDR2 is FYNNEI. The CDR3 is made up of 18 amino acids. Trimming shortened V by 4 bases and J by 8 bases, and 27 bases separated the two germline ends.

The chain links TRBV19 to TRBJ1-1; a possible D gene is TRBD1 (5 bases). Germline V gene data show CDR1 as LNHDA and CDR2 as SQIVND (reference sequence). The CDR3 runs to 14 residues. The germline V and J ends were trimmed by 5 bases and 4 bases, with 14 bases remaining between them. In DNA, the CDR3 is TGTGCCAGTAGTGTAAAAATGGGGGGCACTGAAGCTTTCTTT. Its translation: CASSVKMGGTEAFF.

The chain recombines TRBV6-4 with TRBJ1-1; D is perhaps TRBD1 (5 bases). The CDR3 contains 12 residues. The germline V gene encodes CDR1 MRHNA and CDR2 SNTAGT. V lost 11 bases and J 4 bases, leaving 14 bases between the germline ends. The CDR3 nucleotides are TGTGCCGGAAACCGGGGGAGCACTGAAGCTTTCTTT. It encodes CAGNRGSTEAFF.

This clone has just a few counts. CDR3 protein: CASSPPSSPGRNTIYF. In DNA, the CDR3 is TGTGCCAGCTCACCACCGTCCTCGCCAGGACGAAACACCATATATTTT. This chain joins TRBV18 and TRBJ1-3, with D hard to call. CDR3 length equals 16 residues. Trimming removed 0 bases at V and 5 bases at J, with 14 bases between. CDR1 is KGHSH, CDR2 LQKENI, per germline.

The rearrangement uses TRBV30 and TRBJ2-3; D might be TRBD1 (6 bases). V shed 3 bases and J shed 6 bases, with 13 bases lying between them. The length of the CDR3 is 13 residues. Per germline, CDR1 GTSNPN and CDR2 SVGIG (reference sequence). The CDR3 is CAWRGAYTDTQYF. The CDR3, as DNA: TGTGCCTGGAGGGGGGCTTATACGGATACGCAGTATTTT.

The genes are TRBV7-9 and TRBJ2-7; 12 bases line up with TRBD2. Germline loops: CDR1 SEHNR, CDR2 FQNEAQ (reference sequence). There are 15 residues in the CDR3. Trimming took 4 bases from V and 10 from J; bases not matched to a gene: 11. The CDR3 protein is CASSWTTSGRGEQYF. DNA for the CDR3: TGTGCCAGCAGCTGGACGACTAGCGGGAGAGGCGAACAGTACTTC.

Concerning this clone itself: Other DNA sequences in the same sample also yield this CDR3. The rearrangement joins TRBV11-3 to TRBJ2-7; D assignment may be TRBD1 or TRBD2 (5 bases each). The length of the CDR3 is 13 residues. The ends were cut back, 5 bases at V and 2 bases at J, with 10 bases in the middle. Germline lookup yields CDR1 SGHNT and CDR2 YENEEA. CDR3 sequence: CASSPGTPYEQYF. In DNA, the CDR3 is TGTGCCAGCAGCCCCGGGACCCCCTACGAGCAGTACTTC.

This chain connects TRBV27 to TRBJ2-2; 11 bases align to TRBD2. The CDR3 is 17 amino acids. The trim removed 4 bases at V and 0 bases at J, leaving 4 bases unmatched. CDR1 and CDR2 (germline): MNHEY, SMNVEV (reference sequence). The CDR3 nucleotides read TGTGCCAGCAGTTCCATAGCGGGAGGGACGAACACCGGGGAGCTGTTTTTT. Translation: CASSSIAGGTNTGELFF.

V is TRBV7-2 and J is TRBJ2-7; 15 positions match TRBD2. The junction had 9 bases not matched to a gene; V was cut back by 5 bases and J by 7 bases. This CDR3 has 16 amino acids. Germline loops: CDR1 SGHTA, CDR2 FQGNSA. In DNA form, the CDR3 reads TGTGCCAGCAGCGGGGGACTAGCGGGAGGAAGGCGGGAGCAGTACTTC. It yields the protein CASSGGLAGGRREQYF.

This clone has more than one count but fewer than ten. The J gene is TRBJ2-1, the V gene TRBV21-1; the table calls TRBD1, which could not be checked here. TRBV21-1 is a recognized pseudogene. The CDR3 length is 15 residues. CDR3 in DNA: TGTGCCAGTAAGATTTACAGGAGCTCCTACAATGAGCAGTTCTTC. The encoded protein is CASKIYRSSYNEQFF.

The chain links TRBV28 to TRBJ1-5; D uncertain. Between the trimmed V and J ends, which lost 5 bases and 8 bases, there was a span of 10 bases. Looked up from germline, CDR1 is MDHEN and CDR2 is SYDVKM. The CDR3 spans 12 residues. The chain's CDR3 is CASSTLTEPQHF. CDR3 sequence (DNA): TGTGCCAGCAGTACCCTTACAGAGCCCCAGCATTTT.

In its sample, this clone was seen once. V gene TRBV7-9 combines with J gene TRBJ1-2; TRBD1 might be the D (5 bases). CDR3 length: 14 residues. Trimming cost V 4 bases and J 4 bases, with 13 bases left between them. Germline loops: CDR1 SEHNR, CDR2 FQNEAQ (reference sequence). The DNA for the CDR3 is TGTGCCAGCAGCTCGACAGCACCATTCTATGGCTACACCTTC. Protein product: CASSSTAPFYGYTF.

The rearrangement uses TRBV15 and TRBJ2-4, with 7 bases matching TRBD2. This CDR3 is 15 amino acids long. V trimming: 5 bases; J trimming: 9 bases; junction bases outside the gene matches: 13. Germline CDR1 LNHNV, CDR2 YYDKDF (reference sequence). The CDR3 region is CATSSLDRGGSIQYF. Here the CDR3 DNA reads TGTGCCACCAGCTCCCTTGATCGGGGCGGGAGCATTCAGTACTTC.